A single sample is the source of the 18 T cell receptor beta chains below, sequenced in a study of tumor and adjacent non-tumor tissue in lung cancer (dated by TCRdb to 2016 to 2018). Library method: multiplex PCR. This sample was sequenced with an Illumina HiSeq 2500. Following protocols modified from ARM-PCR, the researchers constructed TCRbeta libraries through three rounds of nested PCR with primers (Table S4). TCRdb's own reprocessing of the public reads used fastp at Q25 and MiXCR and kept productive beta chains. When rows share a CDR3 protein, they turn into one entry using the most common DNA and genes. The sample yields about 48,000 distinct CDR3 sequences; roughly 60% were counted once. The ten most abundant clones make up roughly 30% of the sample. RNA was isolated from bulk unsorted tissue, and RNA quality was assessed with a NanoDrop ND-1000 and an Agilent 2100. Distant non-tumor tissue taken more than 3 cm from the tumor edge was used as the normal lung sample.

The sample consisted of distant non-tumor lung tissue. The receptors derive from a woman aged 65 to 85 with non-small cell lung cancer.

A remark on this clonotype: The germline gene is not matched at one end of the junction; a read error may be the cause. V is TRBV20-1 and J is TRBJ2-1, with 9 positions matching TRBD2. Germline values: CDR1 DFQATT, CDR2 SNEGSKA (reference sequence). This CDR3 comprises 15 residues. Here the CDR3 DNA reads TGCAGTGCTAGAACCGGCGGGGGGGTCAACAATGAGGAGTTCTTC. This encodes CSARTGGGVNNEEFF.

As to this clonotype: One end of the junction varies from germline; a read error may be responsible. The chain couples TRBV4-1 to TRBJ1-1; possibly TRBD1 for D (6 bases). The CDR3 loop spans 14 amino acids. Germline CDR1 MGHRA, CDR2 YSYEKL. The CDR3 nucleotides are TGCGCTAGCAGCCATCGGACAGAGGACACTGAAGCTTTCTTT. This sequence encodes CASSHRTEDTEAFF.

This clonotype was seen only a few times. A much larger clone is a single base away; this may be a read error. The chain carries TRBV14 and TRBJ1-2; D unclear. This CDR3 contains 15 residues. Germline loops: CDR1 SGHDN, CDR2 FVKESK. The CDR3 bases are TGTGCCAGCAGCCAAGATTGGAGCGGAAACTATGGCTGCACCTTC. Protein product: CASSQDWSGNYGCTF.

Turning to this clonotype: One end of the junction varies from germline; a read error may be responsible. The chain carries TRBV12-3 or TRBV12-4 and TRBJ2-1; 7 bases fit TRBD2. The CDR3 runs 17 residues. CDR3 in DNA: TGTGCCAGCAGTCCTCCCCCCATAGCGGGTTTCTACAATGAGCAATTCTTC. This encodes CASSPPPIAGFYNEQFF.

This clonotype occurred a few times. The chain couples TRBV28 to TRBJ2-7, with D possibly TRBD1 on 5 matching bases. CDR1 is MDHEN, CDR2 SYDVKM, per germline. The CDR3 covers 15 residues. The V and J ends lost 3 bases and 2 bases respectively, with 14 bases between them. The CDR3 coding sequence is TGTGCCAGCAGTTTTCATCAGGGAACCACCTACGAGCAGTACTTC. It specifies CASSFHQGTTYEQYF.

This clonotype appeared once. One end of the junction is discordant with germline, which a read error may explain. The chain carries TRBV6-5 and TRBJ2-2, with a possible D match to TRBD1 (5 bases). The CDR3 totals 13 residues. From germline, CDR1 is MNHEY and CDR2 SVGAGI. The CDR3 DNA follows: TGCACCAGCAGGGTATCGAACACCGGGGAGCTGTTTTTT. As protein: CTSRVSNTGELFF.

The chain has TRBV7-9 and TRBJ1-2; D unresolved. Germline CDR1 is SEHNR and CDR2 is FQNEAQ (reference sequence). The CDR3 covers 13 residues. Trimming took 8 bases from V and 2 from J, leaving 12 bases between them. The CDR3 loop reads CASVPGTNYGYTF. Written as DNA, the CDR3 is TGTGCCAGCGTCCCGGGAACAAACTATGGCTACACCTTC.

This chain uses TRBV4-1 with TRBJ2-1, with 8 bases that match TRBD2. Germline V lookup: CDR1 MGHRA, CDR2 YSYEKL. V lost 4 bases to trimming and J lost 9 bases; unmatched junction nucleotides: 14. This CDR3 has 16 amino acids. The CDR3 is CASSLVSGRVLGEQFF. Written as DNA, the CDR3 is TGCGCCAGCAGCCTAGTCAGCGGGAGAGTCTTGGGTGAGCAGTTCTTC.

Worth noting for this clonotype: With a much larger clone just one base away, this may be a read error. Without the conserved terminal phenylalanine or tryptophan, this CDR3 likely stems from a read error. The V call is TRBV14, the J call TRBJ2-7; a possible D gene is TRBD1 (5 bases). CDR1 is SGHDN and CDR2 is FVKESK in the germline V gene. The CDR3 has 13 amino acids. The chain's CDR3 is CASSLVQGLEQYI. The CDR3 nucleotides read TGTGCTAGCAGCCTTGTCCAGGGCCTCGAGCAGTACATC.

A note on this clonotype: An end of the junction does not agree with germline; a read error may underlie this. The gene calls are TRBV29-1 and TRBJ2-1; tentatively, D is TRBD2 (6 bases). This CDR3 spans 15 amino acids. Germline V gene sequence: CDR1 SQVTM, CDR2 ANQGSEA. CDR3 DNA: TGCAGCGTCGAAGATTGGCTAGCGACCGACAATGAGCAGTTCTTC. It specifies CSVEDWLATDNEQFF.

To note about this clonotype: Given a much more abundant clone one base away, this may be a read error. The V and J genes are TRBV28 and TRBJ2-1; 8 nucleotides line up with TRBD1. CDR3 size: 17 residues. From germline, CDR1 is MDHEN and CDR2 SYDVKM. CDR3 DNA: TGTGTCAGCAGTTTACATTTAACCGGGACAGGCAACAATGAGCAGTTCTTC. Encoded protein: CVSSLHLTGTGNNEQFF.

Points on this clonotype: An end of the junction differs from the germline gene, which may be a read error. The chain recombines TRBV6-2 or TRBV6-3 with TRBJ2-1; 7 nucleotides align to TRBD2. This CDR3 has 17 amino acids. Looked up from germline, CDR1 is MNHEY and CDR2 is SVGEGT. The CDR3 region is CASSYTMAGDPYNEQFF. The CDR3 DNA reads as TGTGCGAGCAGTTATACTATGGCGGGAGACCCCTACAATGAGCAGTTCTTC.

This clonotype was counted a single time. The conserved closing phenylalanine or tryptophan is absent in this CDR3, likely reflecting a read error. The chain employs TRBV14 and TRBJ2-7, with D possibly TRBD1 on 5 matching bases. Per germline, CDR1 SGHDN and CDR2 FVKESK. The ends were cut back, 8 bases at V and 6 bases at J, with 17 bases in the middle. CDR3 size: 13 residues. In nucleotides, the CDR3 is TGTGCCAGCGGCCTTGTCCAGGGCTTCGAGCAGTACATC. It translates to CASGLVQGFEQYI.

A remark on this clonotype: A read error may produce the germline difference seen at one junction end. This sequence joins TRBV6-1 and TRBJ2-1, with D uncertain. This CDR3 comprises 11 residues. Looked up from germline, CDR1 is MNHNS and CDR2 is SASEGT. The CDR3 loop is CVSSEPNEHFF. The CDR3 DNA follows: TGTGTCAGCAGTGAGCCCAATGAGCACTTCTTC.

Only a few counts were recorded for this clonotype. This may come from a read error, since a much larger clone is one base off. This chain uses TRBV30 with TRBJ1-2; 7 nucleotides match TRBD1. Germline assignment: CDR1 GTSNPN and CDR2 SVGIG (reference sequence). The ends lost 4 bases at V and 4 bases at J; junction bases unmatched: 12. This CDR3 spans 15 amino acids. The chain's CDR3 is CAWTLGQSIGYGYTF. The DNA of the CDR3 is TGTGCCTGGACCTTGGGACAGAGCATAGGCTATGGCTACACCTTC.

A remark on this clonotype: Without the conserved terminal phenylalanine or tryptophan, this CDR3 likely stems from a read error. The chain is built from TRBV29-1 and TRBJ2-1, with TRBD2 matching over 8 bases. V was pared by 3 bases and J by 9 bases, with 13 bases of the junction left unmatched. Germline V CDR1 and CDR2: SQVTM, ANQGSEA. This CDR3 has 15 amino acids. The CDR3 spells CSVDAWRAGAPEQFI. CDR3 DNA sequence: TGCAGCGTTGATGCCTGGCGAGCGGGAGCTCCTGAGCAGTTCATC.

Remarks on this clonotype: The germline gene is not matched at one end of the junction; a read error may be the cause. The V and J genes are TRBV5-1 and TRBJ1-2; no reliable D call. The CDR3 runs 15 residues. Per the germline V gene, CDR1 is SGHRS and CDR2 is YFSETQ. CDR3 nucleotide sequence: TGCGCCAGCAGCTTGGGGATGGCCACAAACTATGGCCACACCTTC. The encoded protein is CASSLGMATNYGHTF.

This clonotype occurred many times. The V gene is TRBV30, the J gene TRBJ2-7, with 10 bases matching TRBD1. The CDR3 runs 14 residues. V shed 2 bases and J 6 bases; nucleotides not matched to a gene: 7. The germline gives CDR1 GTSNPN, CDR2 SVGIG (reference sequence). The CDR3 DNA is TGTGCCTGGAGTAGGGACAGGGGTTTTGGCGAGCAGTACTTC. It codes for CAWSRDRGFGEQYF. Looking up the rest from reference TRBV30 and TRBJ2-7 gives the full variable domain: SQTIHQWPATLVQPVGSPLSLECTVEGTSNPNLYWYRQAAGRGLQLLFYSVGIGQISSEVPQNLSASRPQDRQFILSSKKLLLSDSGFYLCAWSRDRGFGEQYFGPGTRLTVT.